This T cell receptor beta chain is from a study of vaccination effects on CD4 cells after COVID-19. Study at large: There were two convalescent patients who gave samples 16 days and one week before vaccination. Study conclusions and caveats: Marked clonal contraction of both clone types appeared late after vaccination.

In the case of this clone: Antigen: not known.

The germline V gene has CDR1 SGHNT and CDR2 YENEEA. Trimming at V came to 7 bases and at J to 13 bases, leaving 13 bases not matched to a gene. This CDR3 contains 15 residues. Using viral peptide pools, the ViraFEST assay grew out antigen-specific CD4+ T cells prior to sequencing. On roughly day 9 of culture, CD4+ T cells were separated out. From March to December 2020, the person had a SARS-CoV-2 infection that was confirmed by PCR. In culture with about 9.7 IU/ml IL-2 and roughly 9.7 ug/ml peptides, PBMC were grown at some 2 million per well. Sequencing was performed with immunoSEQ multiplex PCR; in TCRdb, only in-frame clones are kept and a portion is missing. The sample consists of more than 35,000 clones, under 80% of them appearing once.

The chain combines TRBV11-3 with TRBJ2-1; 13 bases fit TRBD2. The source is a human donor who had a prior SARS-CoV-2 infection. The sample in question was CD4+ T cells from PBMCs cultured with a peptide pool, obtained before COVID-19 vaccination. The CDR3 spells CASTISGTSGTPQFF. The CDR3 bases are TGTGCCAGCACCATCTCCGGGACTAGCGGGACCCCACAGTTCTTC.